Listed below are T cell receptor beta chains from one sample, sequenced in a study of blood T cell repertoires in COVID-19. Clones were read by immunoSEQ multiplex PCR, and TCRdb kept only the in-frame ones, dropping some. Among 250,000 or so clones listed, roughly 86% were seen once. Material: PBMCs or T cells enriched from blood (not recorded which). Receptors originate from a woman aged 50 to 65 who had recovered from COVID-19. Each CDR3 is given with its conserved first and last residue. The D gene is left open where the match is weak. Size tells how often a clone was seen (once, few, many) or the class of an expanded clone, and some rows leave it out.

D	V	J	size	CDR3	DNA
.	TRBV7-9	TRBJ1-1	.	CASSLGQPEAFF	TGTGCCAGCAGCTTAGGACAGCCCGAAGCTTTCTTT
.	TRBV4-1	TRBJ2-5	.	CASSQGPEQETQYF	TGCGCCAGCAGCCAAGGCCCGGAGCAAGAGACCCAGTACTTC
.	TRBV12-3/TRBV12-4	TRBJ1-5	.	CASSLEGLGPQHF	TGTGCCAGCAGTTTAGAGGGGCTGGGGCCCCAGCATTTT
TRBD1	TRBV9	TRBJ1-5	.	CASSAGQGAQPQHF	TGTGCCAGCAGCGCCGGACAGGGGGCCCAGCCCCAGCATTTT
.	TRBV24-1	TRBJ1-5	.	CATSATGGNQPQHF	TGTGCCACCAGTGCGACAGGAGGCAATCAGCCCCAGCATTTT
.	TRBV6-4	TRBJ1-6	once	CASSDPRGSPLHF	TGTGCCAGCAGTGACCCCCGAGGGTCACCCCTCCACTTT
TRBD2	TRBV4-2	TRBJ2-1	.	CASSQVTSGGLYNEQFF	TGTGCCAGCAGCCAAGTGACTAGCGGGGGGCTTTACAATGAGCAGTTCTTC
.	TRBV6-5	TRBJ2-7	.	CASRGLESYEQYF	TGTGCCAGCCGGGGTTTAGAGTCCTACGAGCAGTACTTC
TRBD2	TRBV11-3	TRBJ2-7	.	CASSPGTSGGPSSYEQYF	TGTGCCAGCAGCCCCGGGACTAGCGGGGGGCCCAGCTCCTACGAGCAGTACTTC
.	TRBV15	TRBJ1-6	.	CATSRDFGSSPLHF	TGTGCCACCAGCAGAGATTTCGGTAGTTCACCCCTCCACTTT
TRBD1	TRBV7-9	TRBJ1-2	.	CASSLGTGGFSGYTF	TGTGCCAGCAGCTTAGGGACAGGGGGCTTTTCTGGCTACACCTTC
.	TRBV4-3	TRBJ2-1	.	CASSQDGVGEGEQFF	TGCGCCAGCAGCCAAGATGGGGTGGGAGAGGGTGAGCAGTTCTTC
TRBD1	TRBV11-2	TRBJ1-2	.	CASSRPGTGGGWYGYTF	TGTGCCAGCAGTCGACCCGGGACAGGGGGCGGTTGGTATGGCTACACCTTC
.	TRBV6-2/TRBV6-3	TRBJ2-1	.	CASSYSIAGATYHEQFF	TGTGCCAGCAGTTACTCGATTGCGGGGGCCACCTACCATGAGCAGTTCTTC
.	TRBV4-1	TRBJ2-3	.	CASSQGRGTDTQYF	TGCGCCAGCAGCCAAGGTCGGGGCACAGATACGCAGTATTTT
.	TRBV9	TRBJ2-2	.	CASSESGFVNTGELFF	TGTGCCAGCAGCGAGAGCGGGTTCGTTAACACCGGGGAGCTGTTTTTT
TRBD1	TRBV28	TRBJ1-6	.	CASSLSGTGTSPLHF	TGTGCCAGCAGTTTAAGTGGGACAGGGACTTCACCCCTCCACTTT
.	TRBV5-1	TRBJ2-5	once	CASSSRSDRETQYF	TGCGCCAGCAGCTCGCGGAGCGACCGGGAGACCCAGTACTTC
.	TRBV7-9	TRBJ1-2	.	CASSRRTGRDGYTF	TGTGCCAGCAGCCGACGAACAGGCAGGGATGGCTACACCTTC
TRBD2	TRBV5-1	TRBJ2-1	once	CASSLVAGAGYNEQFF	TGCGCCAGCAGCTTGGTGGCGGGAGCGGGTTACAATGAGCAGTTCTTC
TRBD1	TRBV28	TRBJ2-7	.	CASTGQATYEQYF	TGTGCCAGCACCGGACAGGCCACCTACGAGCAGTACTTC
.	TRBV7-8	TRBJ2-5	.	CASSFRQGTLEETQYF	TGTGCCAGCAGCTTTCGCCAGGGGACCCTCGAAGAGACCCAGTACTTC
.	TRBV7-9	TRBJ2-3	.	CASSLQETSTDTQYF	TGTGCCAGCAGCCTACAGGAGACTAGCACAGATACGCAGTATTTT
.	TRBV6-5	TRBJ2-7	.	CASSYSRNYEQYF	TGTGCCAGCAGTTACTCCAGAAACTACGAGCAGTACTTC
.	TRBV3-1/TRBV3-2	TRBJ1-1	.	CASSQIRRGVGAFF	TGTGCCAGCAGCCAAATCCGCAGGGGAGTCGGAGCTTTCTTT
.	TRBV28	TRBJ2-5	.	CASSPLMEYGEETQYF	TGTGCCAGCAGTCCATTAATGGAGTACGGAGAAGAGACCCAGTACTTC
.	TRBV18	TRBJ2-1	.	CASSPRSGDNEQFF	TGTGCCAGCTCACCCAGGTCAGGGGACAATGAGCAGTTCTTC
TRBD2	TRBV4-3	TRBJ2-1	.	CASSQGRGSGSNEQFF	TGCGCCAGCAGCCAAGGACGGGGTAGCGGGAGTAATGAGCAGTTCTTC
TRBD2	TRBV19	TRBJ2-1	.	CASYPGLATYNEQFF	TGTGCCAGTTACCCGGGACTAGCGACCTACAATGAGCAGTTCTTC
.	TRBV28	TRBJ1-3	.	CASTPGAGNTIYF	TGTGCCAGCACCCCGGGGGCTGGAAACACCATATATTTT
TRBD2	TRBV6-5	TRBJ2-5	.	CASSRAGGRKETQYF	TGTGCCAGCAGTCGAGCGGGCGGGAGAAAAGAGACCCAGTACTTC
TRBD1	TRBV28	TRBJ2-7	.	CASSSLGDSTSYEQYF	TGTGCCAGCAGTTCCTTGGGGGACAGCACCTCCTACGAGCAGTACTTC
.	TRBV7-9	TRBJ2-3	.	CASSLGRVSRDTQYF	TGTGCCAGCAGCTTAGGCCGGGTCTCAAGAGATACGCAGTATTTT